The 27 T cell receptor beta chains below come from one sample, sequenced in a study of blood T cell repertoires in COVID-19. Profiled with immunoSEQ multiplex PCR; TCRdb holds only in-frame clones, not every one. Seen here are about 230,000 clones, 84% observed once, and the top ten hold around 2.4%. The specimen was peripheral blood. Source of these receptors: a man aged 35-49 years who had recovered from COVID-19.

This clone was detected only a few times. CDR3 in amino acids: CASSLAGRQLEKLFF. For the CDR3, the DNA is TGTGCCAGCAGCTTGGCCGGGAGGCAGCTTGAAAAACTGTTTTTT. The chain combines TRBV5-6 with TRBJ1-4; D gene unclear. The CDR3 contains 15 residues. The germline V gene has CDR1 SGHDT and CDR2 YYEEEE. With 0 bases removed from V and 7 bases from J, the gap between germline ends came to 13 bases.

This sequence joins TRBV2 and TRBJ1-2, with D perhaps matching TRBD1 (5 bases). V lost 6 bases to trimming and J lost 4 bases, with 18 bases between them. The V gene's germline CDR1 is SNHLY and CDR2 FYNNEI. The length of the CDR3 is 15 residues. The CDR3 coding sequence is TGTGCCAGCAGCCTGGGGAGGGGCGACTTCTATGGCTACACCTTC. Protein product: CASSLGRGDFYGYTF.

This sequence joins TRBV28 and TRBJ2-2; D ambiguous. Germline V CDR1 and CDR2: MDHEN, SYDVKM. This CDR3 contains 12 residues. Trimming shortened V by 6 bases and J by 6 bases, and 8 bases separated the two germline ends. The CDR3 here is CASSIEPGELFF. CDR3 in DNA: TGTGCCAGCAGCATAGAGCCCGGGGAGCTGTTTTTT.

The chain has TRBV4-3 and TRBJ2-6, with 8 bases lining up with TRBD1. Germline assignment: CDR1 LGHNA and CDR2 YSLEER. The CDR3 is 16 amino acids. V was pared by 8 bases and J by 0 bases, with 6 bases of the junction left unmatched. The CDR3 reads CASSTDRGSGANVLTF. The CDR3 nucleotides read TGCGCCAGCTCGACAGACAGGGGCTCTGGGGCCAACGTCCTGACTTTC.

This rearrangement joins TRBV5-5 to TRBJ2-2; possible D gene TRBD2, 6 bases. The CDR3 covers 13 residues. The V gene's germline CDR1 is SGHKS and CDR2 YYEKEE (reference sequence). The germline V and J ends were trimmed by 4 bases and 9 bases, with 13 bases remaining between them. The CDR3 DNA is TGTGCCAGCAGCAATGGTGGGGGGAGGGAGCTGTTTTTT. Protein sequence: CASSNGGGRELFF.

This clone was recorded a few times. The gene calls are TRBV19 and TRBJ2-7, with 9 nucleotides matching TRBD2. The ends lost 5 bases at V and 2 bases at J; junction bases unmatched: 7. CDR1 LNHDA and CDR2 SQIVND come from the germline V gene (reference sequence). The CDR3 contains 15 residues. CDR3 protein: CASSRAGGSPYEQYF. The DNA of the CDR3 is TGTGCCAGTAGTCGGGCGGGGGGGAGTCCCTACGAGCAGTACTTC.

This clone showed up just once. The J gene is TRBJ1-2, the V gene TRBV3-1 (or the pseudogene TRBV3-2), with TRBD1 as a possible D gene (5 bases). The V end was cut by 5 bases, the J end by 4 bases, with 14 bases between. Germline-derived CDR1 and CDR2 are LGHDT and YNNKEL (reference sequence). This CDR3 is 14 amino acids long. CDR3 bases: TGTGCCAGCAGCGGAGACAGAACCTTCTATGGCTACACCTTC. Translating it yields CASSGDRTFYGYTF.

V is TRBV9 and J is TRBJ1-3; no clear D gene. The CDR3 contains 16 residues. The germline V gene encodes CDR1 SGDLS and CDR2 YYNGEE. Trimming took 4 bases from V and 0 from J, leaving 14 bases between them. The CDR3 region is CASSPRGTFSGNTIYF. The CDR3 DNA sequence: TGTGCCAGCAGCCCCCGAGGTACTTTCTCTGGAAACACCATATATTTT.

The chain combines TRBV7-2 with TRBJ1-2; a possible D gene is TRBD1 (6 bases). Per germline, CDR1 SGHTA and CDR2 FQGNSA. CDR3 size: 18 residues. V was trimmed by 5 bases and J by 2 bases, leaving 24 bases between them. The CDR3 DNA reads TGTGCCAGCAGCCTCCGGCAGGACAGCCCCTTCGCGAACTATGGCTACACCTTC. Translated: CASSLRQDSPFANYGYTF.

J is TRBJ1-1 and V is TRBV11-2; TRBD1 aligns across 8 bases. The V segment lost 0 bases and the J segment 4 bases; nucleotides outside the gene matches: 7. The length of the CDR3 is 16 residues. CDR1 and CDR2 from the germline V gene are SGHAT and FQNNGV. CDR3 in amino acids: CASSLEAWTGPTEAFF. Written as DNA, the CDR3 is TGTGCCAGCAGCTTAGAGGCATGGACAGGGCCCACTGAAGCTTTCTTT.

The J gene is TRBJ1-3, the V gene TRBV19, with TRBD1 matching 7 bases. Trimming took 8 bases from V and 5 from J; bases not matched to a gene: 6. The CDR3 length is 13 residues. Germline V CDR1 and CDR2: LNHDA, SQIVND (reference sequence). DNA for the CDR3: TGTGCCAGTCGGGACAGAACAAGAAACACCATATATTTT. It is translated as CASRDRTRNTIYF.

This clone occurred once. V is TRBV3-1 (or the pseudogene TRBV3-2) and J is TRBJ2-1; 10 nucleotides agree with TRBD2. In germline, CDR1 is LGHDT, CDR2 YNNKEL (reference sequence). CDR3 size: 15 residues. V lost 4 bases to trimming and J lost 6 bases; unmatched junction nucleotides: 6. The CDR3 protein is CASSPSGRVINEQFF. CDR3 nucleotide sequence: TGTGCCAGCAGCCCTAGCGGGAGAGTAATCAATGAGCAGTTCTTC.

The rearrangement uses TRBV11-3 and TRBJ1-1; 9 bases align to TRBD1. The V segment lost 4 bases and the J segment 5 bases; nucleotides outside the gene matches: 11. CDR3 length: 16 amino acids. Germline assignment: CDR1 SGHNT and CDR2 YENEEA. CDR3 in amino acids: CASSSRWDREGTEAFF. The CDR3, as DNA: TGTGCCAGCAGCTCCAGATGGGACAGGGAAGGGACTGAAGCTTTCTTT. The full variable domain, with the rest looked up from reference TRBV11-3 and TRBJ1-1, is EAGVVQSPRYKIIEKKQPVAFWCNPISGHNTLYWYLQNLGQGPELLIRYENEEAVDDSQLPKDRFSAERLKGVDSTLKIQPAELGDSAVYLCASSSRWDREGTEAFFGQGTRLTVV.

J is TRBJ2-5 and V is TRBV5-4; D may be TRBD2 (7 bases). Germline V lookup: CDR1 SGHNT, CDR2 YYREEE (reference sequence). The CDR3 consists of 13 residues. Trimming left V 7 bases short and J 3 bases short, with 13 bases between. This CDR3 reads CASGGAGKETQYF. Here the CDR3 DNA reads TGTGCCAGCGGGGGGGCGGGAAAAGAGACCCAGTACTTC. Full variable domain (outside the CDR3, taken from reference TRBV5-4 and TRBJ2-5): ETGVTQSPTHLIKTRGQQVTLRCSSQSGHNTVSWYQQALGQGPQFIFQYYREEENGRGNFPPRFSGLQFPNYSSELNVNALELDDSALYLCASGGAGKETQYFGPGTRLLVL.

A few counts support this clone. V and J are TRBV27 and TRBJ2-7, with a possible D match to TRBD1 (5 bases). Between the trimmed V and J ends, which lost 6 bases and 1 base, there was a span of 13 bases. This CDR3 contains 14 residues. Germline-derived CDR1 and CDR2 are MNHEY and SMNVEV (reference sequence). CDR3 in DNA: TGTGCCAGCAGCTTCCAGACAGAGTCCTACGAGCAGTACTTC. Residues: CASSFQTESYEQYF.

This chain connects TRBV5-6 to TRBJ1-2; D perhaps matches TRBD1 (6 bases). Per the germline V gene, CDR1 is SGHDT and CDR2 is YYEEEE. The ends were cut back, 3 bases at V and 4 bases at J, with 16 bases in the middle. The length of the CDR3 is 15 residues. CDR3 residues: CASSWKGDTIYGYTF. In DNA, the CDR3 is TGTGCCAGCAGCTGGAAGGGGGACACCATCTATGGCTACACCTTC.

This rearrangement joins TRBV29-1 to TRBJ1-1, with D possibly being TRBD1 (5 bases). CDR1 and CDR2 (germline): SQVTM, ANQGSEA. The V and J ends lost 4 bases and 4 bases respectively, with 13 bases between them. The CDR3 is 13 residues long. CDR3 residues: CSVASYRSTEAFF. CDR3 sequence (DNA): TGCAGCGTTGCTTCTTACAGGTCCACTGAAGCTTTCTTT.

This chain links TRBV11-3 with TRBJ2-5; D remains ambiguous. V lost 4 bases to trimming and J lost 2 bases, with 11 bases between them. The CDR3 is 14 residues long. CDR1 and CDR2 (germline): SGHNT, YENEEA. The CDR3 sequence: CASSSGSLQETQYF. CDR3 in DNA: TGTGCCAGCAGCTCCGGGTCGTTACAAGAGACCCAGTACTTC. The full variable domain, with the rest looked up from reference TRBV11-3 and TRBJ2-5, is EAGVVQSPRYKIIEKKQPVAFWCNPISGHNTLYWYLQNLGQGPELLIRYENEEAVDDSQLPKDRFSAERLKGVDSTLKIQPAELGDSAVYLCASSSGSLQETQYFGPGTRLLVL.

The CDR3 region has the DNA TGTGCCAGCAGCAGGGGGACAGGGCGCAATCAGCCCCAGCATTTT. Its protein is CASSRGTGRNQPQHF. This rearrangement joins TRBV7-8 to TRBJ1-5; 9 bases line up with TRBD1. Trimming at V came to 5 bases and at J to 2 bases, leaving 4 bases not matched to a gene. The CDR3 covers 15 residues. The germline gives CDR1 SGHVS, CDR2 FQNEAQ.

The chain links TRBV5-4 to TRBJ2-5, with 14 bases fitting TRBD2. The CDR3 is 15 amino acids. J lost 5 bases, V lost 4 bases, and 4 bases had no gene match. Germline V CDR1 and CDR2: SGHNT, YYREEE (reference sequence). The CDR3 DNA sequence: TGTGCCAGCAGCCGGGGACTAGCGGGAGACGAGACCCAGTACTTC. This codes for CASSRGLAGDETQYF.

This clone appeared a single time. The junction does not match germline at one end; this may be a read error. The rearrangement joins TRBV5-6 to TRBJ1-6; the D is unclear. CDR1 is SGHDT, CDR2 YYEEEE, per germline. This CDR3 comprises 14 residues. In DNA form, the CDR3 reads TGTGCCAGCAGCTTGGCCTCCGATAATTCACCCCTCCACTTT. It specifies CASSLASDNSPLHF.

The rearrangement joins TRBV24-1 to TRBJ2-1, with 8 bases identical to TRBD1. This CDR3 has 14 amino acids. CDR1 KGHDR and CDR2 SFDVKD come from the germline V gene. V dropped 0 bases and J dropped 8; count of bases not matched to a gene: 2. CDR3 amino acids: CATSDLGDRYEQFF. CDR3 nucleotide sequence: TGTGCCACCAGTGATTTGGGGGACAGGTATGAGCAGTTCTTC.

The rearrangement joins TRBV20-1 to TRBJ2-7; 13 bases are a match to TRBD2. Germline V CDR1 and CDR2: DFQATT, SNEGSKA (reference sequence). Germline trimming cut 3 bases from V and 3 bases from J; bases unmatched to any gene: 5. This CDR3 has 15 residues. The CDR3 coding sequence is TGCAGTGCTAGTGTCGGGACTAGCGGGATCTACGAGCAGTACTTC. Protein product: CSASVGTSGIYEQYF.

The chain has TRBV2 and TRBJ2-7; D is unresolved. Germline assignment: CDR1 SNHLY and CDR2 FYNNEI. This CDR3 has 14 residues. Trimming pared 3 bases from V and 2 bases from J, leaving 11 bases between. The CDR3 nucleotides read TGTGCCAGCAGTGATAGGCGGCTTACCTACGAGCAGTACTTC. Its translation is CASSDRRLTYEQYF.

The chain has TRBV4-3 and TRBJ2-7, with TRBD2 matching 7 bases. Germline V gives CDR1 LGHNA, CDR2 YSLEER. This CDR3 contains 16 residues. After removal of 2 bases from V and 7 bases from J, the junction contained 14 bases not matched to a gene. CDR3 coding DNA: TGCGCCAGCAGCCAAAATCCCCGTGTCGCGGGGGATGAGCAGTACTTC. Residues: CASSQNPRVAGDEQYF.

In its sample, this clone was seen once. The genes are TRBV5-5 and TRBJ2-5, with D possibly TRBD1 on 5 matching bases. This CDR3 has 13 amino acids. Per germline, CDR1 SGHKS and CDR2 YYEKEE (reference sequence). With 5 bases removed from V and 2 bases from J, the gap between germline ends came to 10 bases. CDR3 amino acids: CASSRTGQETQYF. The DNA of the CDR3 is TGTGCCAGCAGTCGCACAGGACAAGAGACCCAGTACTTC.

In this sample, this clone turned up a few times. The chain carries TRBV5-4 and TRBJ2-1; 15 bases are shared with TRBD2. The germline V gene has CDR1 SGHNT and CDR2 YYREEE (reference sequence). The CDR3 has 17 residues. The V gene end was trimmed by 4 bases and the J gene end by 3 bases; junction bases not matched to a gene: 5. CDR3 sequence reads: CASSRGTSGRLYNEQFF. The CDR3 DNA sequence: TGTGCCAGCAGCAGAGGGACTAGCGGGAGGCTCTACAATGAGCAGTTCTTC.